This TCR beta chain came from a study of blood T cell repertoires in COVID-19. Measured with immunoSEQ multiplex PCR; TCRdb has only the in-frame clones, and not every one. The profile shows around 92,000 clones, approximately 79% of them singletons. There are 14 residues in the CDR3. The ends lost 7 bases at V and 7 bases at J; junction bases unmatched: 7. In germline, CDR1 is SNHLY, CDR2 FYNNEI. Sequencing was done on a sample of peripheral blood. The J gene is TRBJ1-6, the V gene TRBV2, with 7 nucleotides matching TRBD1. This sequence was found in a man between 65 and 85 years old with COVID-19, enrolled during active disease. Here the CDR3 DNA reads TGTGCCAGCACTCGGACAGGAGAGAATTCACCCCTCCACTTT. Translated, it gives CASTRTGENSPLHF.